Here is one TCR beta chain with its context. Its specificity is unknown. This entry belongs to a study of cytomegalovirus exposure and HLA in healthy donors. Across the study: As an earlier analysis found, some 180 million T cells yielded about 120 million unique TCR beta sequences. Whole-study results and caveats: About 87% or about 30% of the time was how often most TCR beta V segments were productive, according to an earlier analysis. Among TCR beta chains of equal frequency, HLA-associated ones were more clonally expanded in a later analysis.

The PCR was carried out with 60 Vbeta primers and 13 Jbeta primers. The data were produced by immunoSEQ multiplex PCR, yet TCRdb's version contains in-frame clones alone and is incomplete. The sample has some 44,000 clones, about 50% seen once; the top ten hold 9% to 13%. CDR3 length: 15 residues. Germline loops: CDR1 KGHSH, CDR2 LQKENI. J lost 1 base, V lost 3 bases, and 3 bases had no gene match. Sequenced material: PBMCs. The receptor was derived from a human donor in good health. The V call is TRBV18, the J call TRBJ2-7, with 10 bases lining up with TRBD1. In DNA, the CDR3 is TGTGCCAGCTCACCGGGACAGGGGTTATCCTACGAGCAGTACTTC. It translates to CASSPGQGLSYEQYF.